These T cell receptor beta chains were read from a single sample in a study of coeliac disease. Measured with immunoSEQ multiplex PCR; TCRdb has only the in-frame clones, and not every one. There are roughly 4,100 clones in the sample; around 60% occur only once, and over 20% lies in the top ten. The source material was lymphocytes from the gut lamina propria. These TCRs come from a woman aged 25 to 39 without celiac disease. Both conserved end residues are part of each CDR3. Fields, in order: V gene, clone size, J gene, D gene, CDR3 DNA, CDR3 protein. D genes are given only for firm matches. Clone size is stated in some rows and not others, as once, few, many or a class when expanded.

TRBV7-2	few	TRBJ1-2	-	TGTGCCAGCAGCCTCGTGGCTTTCTCCCTTCAGGGCTATGGCTACACCTTC	CASSLVAFSLQGYGYTF
TRBV6-1	-	TRBJ2-5	-	TGTGCCAGCAGTGAAGCCTACGGGGATTTCGAGACCCAGTACTTC	CASSEAYGDFETQYF
TRBV2	-	TRBJ2-1	-	TGTGCCAGCGGTGGGCAGGGAGGCAACAATGAGCAGTTCTTC	CASGGQGGNNEQFF
TRBV4-1	-	TRBJ2-7	TRBD1	TGCGCCAGCAGCCAGGGGACAGGGTTGTACGAGCAGTACTTC	CASSQGTGLYEQYF
TRBV11-2	-	TRBJ2-7	TRBD2	TGTGCCAGCAGCTTAAGTAGCGGGGCCTCTGAGGAGCAGTACTTC	CASSLSSGASEEQYF
TRBV5-4	few	TRBJ2-7	-	TGTGCCAGCAGCTTCGGGGTTCGTGGTGACTACGAGCAGTACTTC	CASSFGVRGDYEQYF
TRBV4-1	-	TRBJ1-3	-	TGCGCCAGCAGCCGGCTCGCGGGGGACTCTGGAAACACCATATATTTT	CASSRLAGDSGNTIYF
TRBV19	-	TRBJ1-2	-	TGTGCCGGTAGTATTGGGAGGGACTATGGCTACACCTTC	CAGSIGRDYGYTF
TRBV5-1	-	TRBJ2-4	-	TGCGCCAGCAGCTTCGGAGGGGGCCTAGCCAAAAACATTCAGTACTTC	CASSFGGGLAKNIQYF
TRBV5-5	few	TRBJ2-1	-	TGTGCCAGCAGTTTGAAGGGGTGGGATGGTGAGCAGTTCTTC	CASSLKGWDGEQFF
TRBV13	-	TRBJ2-5	TRBD2	TGTGCCAGCAGACTACGGGGGGGCCCAGAGACCCAGTACTTC	CASRLRGGPETQYF
TRBV9	-	TRBJ2-3	-	TGTGCCAGCAGCCCCCGGGCAGGGGGCACAGATACGCAGTATTTT	CASSPRAGGTDTQYF
TRBV6-1	-	TRBJ2-1	TRBD2	TGTGCCAGCAGTGGACTAGCGGGGGGGCTTCCGTCCGAGCAGTTCTTC	CASSGLAGGLPSEQFF
TRBV7-9	-	TRBJ1-3	-	TGTGCCAGCACCCCCCCAACAGGCACACACACCATATATTTT	CASTPPTGTHTIYF
TRBV6-1	-	TRBJ1-5	-	TGTGCCAGCAGGACAGGACATCAGCCCCAGCATTTT	CASRTGHQPQHF
TRBV7-2	-	TRBJ2-1	TRBD2	TGTGCCAGCAGCCCTCGAGCGGCGAGCGGGAGTCCCAATGAGCAGTTCTTC	CASSPRAASGSPNEQFF
TRBV5-4	hyperexpanded	TRBJ1-6	-	TGTGCCAGCAGCTTGGGGGACGGGAGCTCCTATAATTCACCCCTCCACTTT	CASSLGDGSSYNSPLHF
TRBV7-7	-	TRBJ2-7	-	TGTGCTAGCAGCCCAGGGGGGAATACCTACGAGCAGTACTTC	CASSPGGNTYEQYF
TRBV5-1	-	TRBJ2-2	TRBD1	TGCGCCAGCAGCTACAGACAGGGGGACACCGGGGAGCTGTTTTTT	CASSYRQGDTGELFF
TRBV28	-	TRBJ1-5	-	TGTGCCAGCAGTGCCCCAGGGGTCTCTCAGCCCCAGCATTTT	CASSAPGVSQPQHF
TRBV7-2	-	TRBJ2-3	TRBD2	TGTGCCAGCAGCACCTCCTTAGCGGGGGGCACAGATACGCAGTATTTT	CASSTSLAGGTDTQYF
TRBV6-1	few	TRBJ1-2	TRBD1	TGTGCCAGCAGCTTCAGACAGGGGCTCTATGGCTACACCTTC	CASSFRQGLYGYTF
TRBV2	-	TRBJ2-7	TRBD1	TGTGCCAGCTCCGGGACAGGGGGCCGTATATACGAGCAGTACTTC	CASSGTGGRIYEQYF
TRBV10-3	-	TRBJ1-5	-	TGTGCCATCAGTGAGTCGATCAGTAATCAGCCCCAGCATTTT	CAISESISNQPQHF
TRBV19	-	TRBJ2-7	-	TGTGCCAGTAGTATCAGTACCAACGAGCAGTACTTC	CASSISTNEQYF
TRBV2	-	TRBJ2-2	-	TGTGCCAGCAGTGAATCGGGTTGGGACACCGGGGAGCTGTTTTTT	CASSESGWDTGELFF
TRBV2	few	TRBJ1-4	-	TGTGCCAGCACCCAGAGGGCCCAGGCTCATAATGAAAAACTGTTTTTT	CASTQRAQAHNEKLFF
TRBV5-1	-	TRBJ2-1	-	TGCGCCAGCAGCCTACGCCCTAAAGGGGGAATCTACAATGAGCAGTTCTTC	CASSLRPKGGIYNEQFF
TRBV4-1	-	TRBJ2-7	-	TGCGCCAGCAGCCAAGAAGGCGAAGCGCCCTACGAGCAGTACTTC	CASSQEGEAPYEQYF
TRBV19	-	TRBJ1-3	-	TGTGCCAGCACGCTACAGGGCAACACCATATATTTT	CASTLQGNTIYF
TRBV5-6	few	TRBJ2-3	TRBD1	TGTGCCAGCAGCTGCTGGGACAGGCCTCCCACAGATACGCAGTATTTT	CASSCWDRPPTDTQYF
TRBV6-5	-	TRBJ1-6	-	TGTGCCAGCAGTTATGCGGGGAGGGATTCACCCCTCCACTTT	CASSYAGRDSPLHF
TRBV20-1	-	TRBJ2-7	-	TGCAGTGGCCTAAACTCCTACGAGCAGTACTTC	CSGLNSYEQYF
TRBV6-1	-	TRBJ2-7	TRBD1	TGTGCCAGCTCCCGGACAGGGGTATCCTACGAGCAGTACTTC	CASSRTGVSYEQYF
TRBV19	few	TRBJ1-2	-	TGTGCCAGTAGTCCCCCCGAAAGGGAGCACTATGGCTACACCTTC	CASSPPEREHYGYTF
TRBV11-2	-	TRBJ2-3	-	TGTGCCAGCAGCTCCCTTTGGGGACTCGAGCGCACAGATACGCAGTATTTT	CASSSLWGLERTDTQYF
TRBV6-6	-	TRBJ2-5	TRBD2	TGTGCCAGCAGTTACTCGAGCGGGGCAGAGACCCAGTACTTC	CASSYSSGAETQYF
TRBV18	-	TRBJ2-1	-	TGTGCCAGCTCACCAGGGGGGGCGTACAATGAGCAGTTCTTC	CASSPGGAYNEQFF
TRBV4-2	-	TRBJ2-7	TRBD2	TGTGCCAGCAGCCAAGTTGGAAGTCGCGGTAGCGGGGGGACCTACGAGCAGTACTTC	CASSQVGSRGSGGTYEQYF
TRBV19	-	TRBJ2-5	-	TGTGCCAGTAGTATAATGGGGGGGGGCGGCGAGACCCAGTACTTC	CASSIMGGGGETQYF
TRBV6-5	-	TRBJ2-2	-	TGTGCCAGCACGCCGGACTTTAGCTGGACCGGGGAGCTGTTTTTT	CASTPDFSWTGELFF
TRBV5-1	once	TRBJ1-6	TRBD1	TGCGCCAGCAGCCGTACAGGGGGCAGGGATTCACCCCTCCACTTT	CASSRTGGRDSPLHF
TRBV13	once	TRBJ2-3	TRBD1	TGTGCCAGCAGCTTTAGACAGGGGGCATGGGATACGCAGTATTTT	CASSFRQGAWDTQYF
TRBV5-8	-	TRBJ2-6	-	TGTGCCAGCAGCTTGTACGGGTCTGGGGCCAACGTCCTGACTTTC	CASSLYGSGANVLTF
TRBV9	-	TRBJ1-2	-	TGTGCCAGCGAGGTCCCCTCTAGCTATGGCTACACCTTC	CASEVPSSYGYTF
TRBV28	few	TRBJ2-7	-	TGTGCCAGCAGTTTAAAGGGGTCTAAAAGCTACGAGCAGTACTTC	CASSLKGSKSYEQYF
TRBV7-8	-	TRBJ2-3	TRBD2	TGTGCCAGCAGCAACCCTAGCGGGGGGAGGCGGGAGCAGTATTTT	CASSNPSGGRREQYF
TRBV7-2	once	TRBJ2-1	TRBD2	TGTGCCAGCAGCCCGAGAGCGGCTAGCGGGGTGTACAATGAGCAGTTCTTC	CASSPRAASGVYNEQFF
TRBV5-1	-	TRBJ2-3	TRBD2	TGCGCCAGCAGCACTGGGACTAGCGGGGCACCATACACAGATACGCAGTATTTT	CASSTGTSGAPYTDTQYF
TRBV10-3	-	TRBJ2-1	TRBD2	TGTGCCATCAGTGCCGGGGGGGTCTACAATGAGCAGTTCTTC	CAISAGGVYNEQFF
TRBV5-1	once	TRBJ1-4	-	TGCGCCAGCAGCGTGTGGGGGGGCGAAAAACTGTTTTTT	CASSVWGGEKLFF
TRBV7-2	-	TRBJ1-1	-	TGTGCCAGCAGCTTATTCAGGGCTGGAAAGAACACTGAAGCTTTCTTT	CASSLFRAGKNTEAFF
TRBV28	large	TRBJ2-7	-	TGTGCCAGCAGTTTAGGCCCCGTCCAGGGCTACGAGCAGTACTTC	CASSLGPVQGYEQYF
TRBV1	-	TRBJ2-6	-	TGCACCAGCAGGCAGCGACGTTTGTGCACAAGTCGGGCCAACGTCCTGACTTTC	CTSRQRRLCTSRANVLTF
TRBV11-2	-	TRBJ1-2	TRBD1	TGTGCCAGCAGCTCCCCGGGACAGGGGAACTATGGCTACACCTTC	CASSSPGQGNYGYTF
TRBV29-1	once	TRBJ1-3	-	TGCAGCGCACAGCAGGACAGAACTCGGGGAAACACCATATATTTT	CSAQQDRTRGNTIYF
TRBV29-1	few	TRBJ2-7	-	TGCAGCGTTGGGCGGGATTCGAGCTCCTACGAGCAGTACTTC	CSVGRDSSSYEQYF
TRBV12-5	-	TRBJ1-1	TRBD1	TGTGCTAGTGGTGCGACAGGGTTCACTGAAGCTTTCTTT	CASGATGFTEAFF
TRBV7-3	-	TRBJ1-6	-	TGTGCCAGCAGCCAACCCCCTGGGGCAGGTAATTCACCCCTCCACTTT	CASSQPPGAGNSPLHF